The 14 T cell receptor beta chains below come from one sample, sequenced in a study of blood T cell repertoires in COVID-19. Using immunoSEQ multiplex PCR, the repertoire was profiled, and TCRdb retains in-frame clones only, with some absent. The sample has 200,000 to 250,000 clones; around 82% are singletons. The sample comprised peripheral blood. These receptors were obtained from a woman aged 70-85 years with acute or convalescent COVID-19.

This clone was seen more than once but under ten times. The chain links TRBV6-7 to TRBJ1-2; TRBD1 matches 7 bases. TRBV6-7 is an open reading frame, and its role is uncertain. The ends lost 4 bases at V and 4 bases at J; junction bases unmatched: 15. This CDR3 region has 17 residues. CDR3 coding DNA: TGTGCCAGCAGTTCGTCTCGCGGACAGGAAACCATCTATGGCTACACCTTC. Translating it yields CASSSSRGQETIYGYTF.

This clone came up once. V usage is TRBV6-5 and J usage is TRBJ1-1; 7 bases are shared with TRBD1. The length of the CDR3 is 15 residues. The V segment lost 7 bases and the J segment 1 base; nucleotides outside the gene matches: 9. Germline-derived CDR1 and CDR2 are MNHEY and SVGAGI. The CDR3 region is CASTTNRGGNTEAFF. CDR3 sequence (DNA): TGTGCCAGCACTACCAACAGGGGCGGGAACACTGAAGCTTTCTTT.

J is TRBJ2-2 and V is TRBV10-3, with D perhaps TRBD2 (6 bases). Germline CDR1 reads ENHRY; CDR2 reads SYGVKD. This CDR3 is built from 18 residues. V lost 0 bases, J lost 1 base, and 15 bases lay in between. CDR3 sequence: CAISESPGGTQNTGELFF. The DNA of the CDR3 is TGTGCCATCAGTGAGTCGCCAGGAGGGACGCAGAACACCGGGGAGCTGTTTTTT.

CDR3 protein: CASSEGQPNQPQHF. CDR3 DNA: TGCGCCAGCAGCGAGGGACAGCCAAATCAGCCCCAGCATTTT. The chain employs TRBV5-1 and TRBJ1-5; 7 positions agree with TRBD1. Losses at the gene ends were 4 bases for V and 4 bases for J; bases not matched to a gene: 5. The CDR3 length is 14 residues. The germline gives CDR1 SGHRS, CDR2 YFSETQ.

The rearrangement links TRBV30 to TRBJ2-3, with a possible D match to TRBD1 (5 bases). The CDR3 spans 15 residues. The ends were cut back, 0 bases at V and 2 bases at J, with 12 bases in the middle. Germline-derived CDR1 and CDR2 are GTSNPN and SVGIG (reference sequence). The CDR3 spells CAWSVLGVLTDTQYF. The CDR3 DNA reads TGTGCCTGGAGTGTTTTAGGGGTCCTCACAGATACGCAGTATTTT.

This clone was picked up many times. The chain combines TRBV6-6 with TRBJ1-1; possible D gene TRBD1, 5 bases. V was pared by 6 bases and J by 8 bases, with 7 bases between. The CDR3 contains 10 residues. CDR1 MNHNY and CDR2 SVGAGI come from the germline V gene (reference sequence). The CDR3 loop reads CASRRTEAFF. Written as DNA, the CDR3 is TGTGCCAGCAGGCGGACAGAAGCTTTCTTT.

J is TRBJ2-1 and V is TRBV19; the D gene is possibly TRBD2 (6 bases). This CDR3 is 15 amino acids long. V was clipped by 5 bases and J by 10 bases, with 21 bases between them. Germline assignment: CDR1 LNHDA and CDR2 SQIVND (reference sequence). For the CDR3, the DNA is TGTGCCAGTAGTCCCCCCGGGACTCTGGGCAAGGAGCAGTTCTTC. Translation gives CASSPPGTLGKEQFF. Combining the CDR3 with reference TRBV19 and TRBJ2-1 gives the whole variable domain DGGITQSPKYLFRKEGQNVTLSCEQNLNHDAMYWYRQDPGQGLRLIYYSQIVNDFQKGDIAEGYSVSREKKESFPLTVTSAQKNPTAFYLCASSPPGTLGKEQFFGPGTRLTVL.

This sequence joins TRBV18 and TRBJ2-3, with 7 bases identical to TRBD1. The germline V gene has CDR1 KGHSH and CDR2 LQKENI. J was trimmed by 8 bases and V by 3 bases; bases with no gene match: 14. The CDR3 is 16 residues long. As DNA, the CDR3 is TGTGCCAGCTCACCCGAGGGACAGCAGCCCGGGGTTACGCAGTATTTT. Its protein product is CASSPEGQQPGVTQYF. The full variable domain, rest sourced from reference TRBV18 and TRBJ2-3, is NAGVMQNPRHLVRRRGQEARLRCSPMKGHSHVYWYRQLPEEGLKFMVYLQKENIIDESGMPKERFSAEFPKEGPSILRIQQVVRGDSAAYFCASSPEGQQPGVTQYFGPGTRLTVL.

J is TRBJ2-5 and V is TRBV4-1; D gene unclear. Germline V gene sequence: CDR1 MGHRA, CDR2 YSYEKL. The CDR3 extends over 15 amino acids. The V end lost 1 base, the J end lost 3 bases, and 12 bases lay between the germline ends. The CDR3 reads CASSQGSYPEETQYF. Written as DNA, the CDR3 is TGCGCCAGCAGCCAAGGTAGCTACCCCGAAGAGACCCAGTACTTC.

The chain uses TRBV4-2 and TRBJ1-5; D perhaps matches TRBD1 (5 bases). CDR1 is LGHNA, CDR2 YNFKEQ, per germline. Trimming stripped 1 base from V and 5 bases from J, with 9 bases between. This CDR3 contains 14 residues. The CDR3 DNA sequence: TGTGCCAGCAGCCAAGGGTCGGGGGATCAGCCCCAGCATTTT. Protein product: CASSQGSGDQPQHF.

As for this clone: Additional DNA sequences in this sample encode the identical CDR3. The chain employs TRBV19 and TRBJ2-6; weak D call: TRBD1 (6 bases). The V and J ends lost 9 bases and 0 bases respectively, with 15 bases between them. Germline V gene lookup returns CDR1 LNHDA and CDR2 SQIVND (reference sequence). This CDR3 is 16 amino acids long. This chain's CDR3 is CASSDSSYSGANVLTF. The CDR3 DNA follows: TGTGCCAGCTCGGACAGCTCTTACTCTGGGGCCAACGTCCTGACTTTC.

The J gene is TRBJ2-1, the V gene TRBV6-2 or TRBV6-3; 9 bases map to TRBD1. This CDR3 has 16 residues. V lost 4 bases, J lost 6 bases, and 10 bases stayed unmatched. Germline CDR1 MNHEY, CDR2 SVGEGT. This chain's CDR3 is CASSFYNPGQGNEQFF. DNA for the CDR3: TGTGCCAGCAGTTTCTATAATCCGGGACAGGGCAATGAGCAGTTCTTC.

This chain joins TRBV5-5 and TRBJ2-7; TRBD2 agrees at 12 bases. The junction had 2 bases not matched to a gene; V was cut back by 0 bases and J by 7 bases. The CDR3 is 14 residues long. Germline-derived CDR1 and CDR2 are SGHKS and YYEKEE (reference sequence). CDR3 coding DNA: TGTGCCAGCAGCTTGGTGACTAGCGGGGGTGAGCAGTACTTC. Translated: CASSLVTSGGEQYF.

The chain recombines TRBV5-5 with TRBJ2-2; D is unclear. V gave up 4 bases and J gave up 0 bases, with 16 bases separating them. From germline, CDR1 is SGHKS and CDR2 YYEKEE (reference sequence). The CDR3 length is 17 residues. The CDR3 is CASSLTMVATNTGELFF. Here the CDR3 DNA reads TGTGCCAGCAGCCTCACGATGGTAGCCACGAACACCGGGGAGCTGTTTTTT.